The sequence of this T cell receptor (beta chain) was determined in a study of control samples from healthy donors and cancer patients. This clone turned up a few times. This CDR3 is built from 15 residues. V shed 8 bases and J shed 0 bases, with 16 bases lying between them. CDR1 LNHDA and CDR2 SQIVND come from the germline V gene (reference sequence). TCRdb's table, derived via immunoSEQ multiplex PCR, lists solely in-frame clones and lacks some. The sample comprises under 130,000 clones, around nine tenths of which are singletons, and 15% to 20% rests with the top ten. Sequenced material: PBMCs. The clonotype comes from a man in his fifties or sixties with lung cancer. The rearrangement uses TRBV19 and TRBJ1-1; the D gene is possibly TRBD1 (5 bases). CDR3 coding DNA: TGTGCCAGTGCTAGACAGACTTCCATGAACACTGAAGCTTTCTTT. Protein sequence: CASARQTSMNTEAFF.